The source of this T cell receptor beta chain is a study of cytomegalovirus exposure and HLA in healthy donors. Overall study context: One earlier analysis, a look at 150 million to 200 million T cells, found more than 100 million unique TCR beta sequences. Study-level results: According to the study, 180 or so TCR beta chains were cytomegalovirus-associated.

With 60 Vbeta and 13 Jbeta primers, the PCR was carried out. The method was immunoSEQ multiplex PCR; TCRdb's version includes in-frame clones alone and lacks a portion of them. The repertoire consists of around 250,000 clones, with 75% to 85% occurring once and the leading ten covering around 8%. V lost 4 bases to trimming and J lost 3 bases; unmatched junction nucleotides: 6. This CDR3 comprises 15 residues. The germline gives CDR1 LNHDA, CDR2 SQIVND (reference sequence). As concerns this clone: Antigen specificity is unknown.

The receptor was derived from a woman aged 60-75 years in good health and CMV-seropositive. Sample: PBMCs. The V call is TRBV19, the J call TRBJ1-1, with TRBD1 matching over 9 bases. The CDR3 loop is CASSTGTGYHTEAFF. The CDR3, as DNA: TGTGCCAGTAGTACCGGGACAGGGTATCACACTGAAGCTTTCTTT.